Below, 30 T cell receptor beta chains from the same sample are listed, as sequenced in a study of T cells after posttransplantation cyclophosphamide. Using immunoSEQ multiplex PCR, the repertoire was profiled, and TCRdb retains in-frame clones only, with some absent. The sample holds approximately 25,000 clones, and no clone turns up only once. A marrow graft followed busulfan-fludarabine conditioning, with cyclophosphamide on days +3 and +4. The sample in question was PBMCs, obtained after allogeneic stem cell transplant with posttransplant cyclophosphamide. The source of these receptors is a male patient between 18 and 35 years old who received an allogeneic stem cell transplant from a related donor, was CMV-positive, and had no GVHD. Some T cells may possibly be graft donor cells.

This clone was found many times. The gene calls are TRBV5-1 and TRBJ2-7, with D unresolved. CDR1 and CDR2 (germline): SGHRS, YFSETQ. The CDR3 spans 14 residues. The V end lost 6 bases, the J end lost 6 bases, and 19 bases lay between the germline ends. The CDR3 nucleotides are TGCGCCAGCACTCAAACCCCGACACTGTCCGAGCAGTACTTC. Amino acid sequence: CASTQTPTLSEQYF.

Ten or more counts support this clone. The chain joins TRBV10-2 to TRBJ2-2; 8 nucleotides align to TRBD2. CDR1 and CDR2 (germline): WSHSY, SAAADI. Trimming at V came to 4 bases and at J to 5 bases, leaving 6 bases not matched to a gene. The CDR3 length is 15 residues. CDR3 DNA: TGCGCCAGCAGTGTACTAGCGGTTTGGACCGGGGAGCTGTTTTTT. Residues: CASSVLAVWTGELFF.

This clone was detected many times. The chain is built from TRBV7-6 and TRBJ2-6, with D hard to call. Germline V CDR1 and CDR2: SGHVS, FNYEAQ. The CDR3 is made up of 17 amino acids. The germline V and J ends were trimmed by 5 bases and 0 bases, with 14 bases remaining between them. CDR3 coding DNA: TGTGCCAGCAGCCCGCTACAGAGATTCTCTGGGGCCAACGTCCTGACTTTC. Residues: CASSPLQRFSGANVLTF.

This clone was recorded many times. The CDR3 here is CASSPRNTGELFF. The DNA for the CDR3 is TGTGCCAGCTCACCCAGGAACACCGGGGAGCTGTTTTTT. The chain is built from TRBV18 and TRBJ2-2, with no clear D. In germline, CDR1 is KGHSH, CDR2 LQKENI. Deletions cut 3 bases from V and 1 base from J, with 3 bases between. There are 13 residues in the CDR3.

This clone was seen at least ten times. This chain connects TRBV28 to TRBJ2-3, with D perhaps TRBD1 (5 bases). CDR3 length: 12 residues. The germline V gene has CDR1 MDHEN and CDR2 SYDVKM. The V and J ends lost 6 bases and 5 bases respectively, with 9 bases between them. The CDR3 is CASRSREDTQYF. CDR3 nucleotides: TGTGCCAGCAGATCCAGGGAAGATACGCAGTATTTT.

The table lists this clone with many counts. This chain links TRBV4-1 with TRBJ2-3, with D perhaps TRBD2 (6 bases). CDR3 length: 17 residues. V dropped 1 base and J dropped 2 bases, with 16 bases sitting between them. CDR1 MGHRA and CDR2 YSYEKL come from the germline V gene. In DNA form, the CDR3 reads TGCGCCAGCAGCCAAGTCTTCCCTAGCGAGTACACAGATACGCAGTATTTT. This translates into CASSQVFPSEYTDTQYF.

At least ten counts were recorded for this clone. The V and J genes are TRBV10-3 and TRBJ2-1; D is perhaps TRBD2 (5 bases). Between the trimmed V and J ends, which lost 8 bases and 9 bases, there was a span of 11 bases. Germline CDR1 reads ENHRY; CDR2 reads SYGVKD. The CDR3 spans 11 residues. The CDR3 bases are TGTGCCATCGGGAGACTCGGTGAGCAGTTCTTC. This gives the protein CAIGRLGEQFF.

This clone was counted a few times. CDR3 loop: CASSRLAGVVNEQFF. As DNA, the CDR3 is TGTGCCAGCAGTCGACTAGCGGGGGTTGTCAATGAGCAGTTCTTC. This chain connects TRBV28 to TRBJ2-1; 12 nucleotides match TRBD2. V lost 5 bases, J lost 6 bases, and 5 bases stayed unmatched. Germline V gene lookup returns CDR1 MDHEN and CDR2 SYDVKM. This CDR3 is built from 15 residues.

This clone was counted at least ten times. The chain links TRBV18 to TRBJ2-5, with 8 positions matching TRBD1. V was clipped by 5 bases and J by 2 bases; unmatched bases: 7. This CDR3 region has 15 residues. The V gene's germline CDR1 is KGHSH and CDR2 LQKENI. CDR3 in DNA: TGTGCCAGCTCAAAACAGGGGGTGCTACAAGAGACCCAGTACTTC. Translated: CASSKQGVLQETQYF.

In this sample, this clone turned up many times. The chain employs TRBV7-6 and TRBJ2-7; D is uncertain. The CDR3 consists of 15 residues. Germline-derived CDR1 and CDR2 are SGHVS and FNYEAQ. The V end was cut by 1 base, the J end by 0 bases, with 10 bases between. CDR3 region: CASSLGTDNSYEQYF. The CDR3 nucleotides are TGTGCCAGCAGCTTAGGAACAGACAACTCCTACGAGCAGTACTTC. Full variable domain (missing parts from reference TRBV7-6 and TRBJ2-7): GAGVSQSPRYKVTKRGQDVALRCDPISGHVSLYWYRQALGQGPEFLTYFNYEAQQDKSGLPNDRFSAERPEGSISTLTIQRTEQRDSAMYRCASSLGTDNSYEQYFGPGTRLTVT.

The sample holds many counts of this clone. The chain recombines TRBV5-8 with TRBJ1-5; 8 nucleotides line up with TRBD1. The junction had 4 bases not matched to a gene; V was cut back by 4 bases and J by 1 base. Germline V gene lookup returns CDR1 SGHTS and CDR2 YDEGEE. The CDR3 runs 15 residues. Here the CDR3 DNA reads TGTGCCAGCAGCCCCCGGACAGGGAGCAATCAGCCCCAGCATTTT. Translated, it gives CASSPRTGSNQPQHF.

This clone was observed many times. The chain joins TRBV6-5 to TRBJ2-7; perhaps TRBD2 as D (5 bases). Germline loops: CDR1 MNHEY, CDR2 SVGAGI. V gave up 5 bases and J gave up 5 bases, with 13 bases separating them. This CDR3 comprises 13 residues. The CDR3 coding sequence is TGTGCCAGCAGTCCCTACCCGCGGGACGAGCAGTACTTC. Translation gives CASSPYPRDEQYF.

There are many counts of this clone. This chain uses TRBV19 with TRBJ2-7; 7 bases agree with TRBD1. Germline CDR1 reads LNHDA; CDR2 reads SQIVND (reference sequence). V was clipped by 5 bases and J by 3 bases; unmatched bases: 7. CDR3 length equals 14 residues. DNA for the CDR3: TGTGCCAGTAGTCCCGGGACAGCGAACTACGAGCAGTACTTC. Translation gives CASSPGTANYEQYF.

This clone was counted ten times or more. The chain employs TRBV7-9 and TRBJ1-1, with D unresolved. The CDR3 has 15 amino acids. Trimming removed 0 bases from V and 3 bases from J, with 11 bases in between. Germline values: CDR1 SEHNR, CDR2 FQNEAQ (reference sequence). CDR3 sequence: CASSLARGGDTEAFF. The CDR3 DNA reads as TGTGCCAGCAGCTTAGCTAGAGGCGGGGACACTGAAGCTTTCTTT.

The chain has TRBV30 and TRBJ2-3, with D perhaps matching TRBD1 (6 bases). The CDR3 is made up of 16 amino acids. The V end lost 0 bases, the J end lost 4 bases, and 17 bases lay between the germline ends. The germline gives CDR1 GTSNPN, CDR2 SVGIG (reference sequence). The CDR3 protein is CAWSVGQGTVADTQYF. CDR3 DNA: TGTGCCTGGAGTGTGGGTCAGGGGACGGTGGCAGATACGCAGTATTTT.

This clone showed up many times. The V gene is TRBV7-3, the J gene TRBJ1-3; no firm D call. There are 15 residues in the CDR3. Germline values: CDR1 SGHTA, CDR2 FQGTGA. V was cut by 5 bases and J by 0 bases, with 11 bases left in between. This CDR3 is CASSPGGYSGNTIYF. DNA of the CDR3: TGTGCCAGCAGCCCCGGCGGTTACTCTGGAAACACCATATATTTT.

This clone has at least ten counts. The rearrangement joins TRBV5-4 to TRBJ2-1; D not resolved. Trimming stripped 2 bases from V and 4 bases from J, with 10 bases between. This CDR3 has 14 amino acids. Germline lookup yields CDR1 SGHNT and CDR2 YYREEE (reference sequence). CDR3 in amino acids: CASSLRSRYNEQFF. In DNA form, the CDR3 reads TGTGCCAGCAGCTTACGATCCAGATACAATGAGCAGTTCTTC.

This clone was counted at least ten times. CDR3 bases: TGTGCCAGCAGCAAGACTAGCGGAACAGATACGCAGTATTTT. It codes for CASSKTSGTDTQYF. This chain links TRBV5-4 with TRBJ2-3; 9 positions agree with TRBD2. The CDR3 sequence is 14 residues long. V lost 4 bases to trimming and J lost 3 bases; unmatched junction nucleotides: 3. Germline CDR1 is SGHNT and CDR2 is YYREEE (reference sequence).

This clone occurred many times. The junction does not match germline at one end; this may be a read error. CDR3 sequence (DNA): TGTGCCCGGAGGAAAGGGGGCGGCACTGAAGCTTTCTTT. Its protein product is CARRKGGGTEAFF. The chain has TRBV30 and TRBJ1-1; TRBD1 agrees at 7 bases. Germline lookup yields CDR1 GTSNPN and CDR2 SVGIG (reference sequence). The CDR3 extends over 13 amino acids.

This clone has at least ten counts. Compared with germline, one end of the junction differs, possibly owing to a read error. This sample also contains other DNA sequences that code for the same CDR3. The rearrangement joins TRBV11-1 to TRBJ1-1, with TRBD1 matching 7 bases. The CDR3 loop spans 14 amino acids. From germline, CDR1 is SGHAT and CDR2 FQDESV (reference sequence). The CDR3 sequence is CASSLKGGVTEAFF. The DNA for the CDR3 is TGCGCCAGCAGCTTAAAAGGGGGCGTAACTGAAGCTTTCTTT.

This clone was seen at least ten times. The J gene is TRBJ2-1, the V gene TRBV7-9, with unresolved D. The germline CDR1 and CDR2 sequences are SEHNR and FQNEAQ (reference sequence). There are 14 residues in the CDR3. The V gene lost 3 bases and the J gene lost 6 bases, with 12 bases spanning the gap. CDR3 in amino acids: CASSFSEATNEQFF. CDR3 bases: TGTGCCAGCAGCTTTTCCGAGGCTACCAATGAGCAGTTCTTC. Variable domain in full (rest from reference TRBV7-9 and TRBJ2-1): DTGVSQNPRHKITKRGQNVTFRCDPISEHNRLYWYRQTLGQGPEFLTYFQNEAQLEKSRLLSDRFSAERPKGSFSTLEIQRTEQGDSAMYLCASSFSEATNEQFFGPGTRLTVL.

This clone has ten or more counts. This chain uses TRBV10-1 with TRBJ2-1, with 8 bases lining up with TRBD2. V lost 3 bases, J lost 4 bases, and 5 bases stayed unmatched. This CDR3 comprises 15 residues. CDR1 and CDR2 (germline): WNHNN, SYGVQD (reference sequence). The DNA for the CDR3 is TGCGCCAGCAGTGATGGGGCTAGCGGGTACAATGAGCAGTTCTTC. As protein: CASSDGASGYNEQFF.

This clone appeared many times. V gene TRBV6-5 combines with J gene TRBJ2-3; D possibly corresponds to TRBD2 (6 bases). Germline CDR1 reads MNHEY; CDR2 reads SVGAGI. The CDR3 is made up of 15 amino acids. V was pared by 2 bases and J by 4 bases, with 13 bases between. This CDR3 is CASSYLPGSSDTQYF. The CDR3 DNA reads as TGTGCCAGCAGTTACCTTCCCGGGAGTTCAGATACGCAGTATTTT.

There are many counts of this clone. V usage is TRBV5-1 and J usage is TRBJ1-5, with 8 bases aligning to TRBD1. Trimming removed 3 bases from V and 2 bases from J; junction bases left unmatched: 13. This CDR3 is 18 amino acids long. Looked up from germline, CDR1 is SGHRS and CDR2 is YFSETQ. This CDR3 is CASSSLPQGAGGNQPQHF. CDR3 sequence (DNA): TGCGCCAGCAGCTCCTTACCTCAGGGGGCCGGGGGCAATCAGCCCCAGCATTTT.

Ten or more counts support this clone. This chain uses TRBV7-9 with TRBJ1-3, with 8 bases lining up with TRBD1. V trimming: 6 bases; J trimming: 2 bases; junction bases outside the gene matches: 3. Germline CDR1 reads SEHNR; CDR2 reads FQNEAQ (reference sequence). The CDR3 contains 14 residues. The chain's CDR3 is CASRGTGPGNTIYF. CDR3 DNA: TGTGCCAGCAGGGGGACAGGCCCTGGAAACACCATATATTTT.

This clone was seen repeatedly, ten times or more. This chain joins TRBV28 and TRBJ2-3, with a possible D match to TRBD2 (6 bases). This CDR3 contains 15 residues. CDR1 is MDHEN, CDR2 SYDVKM, per germline. V lost 6 bases to trimming and J lost 0 bases, with 13 bases between them. In nucleotides, the CDR3 is TGTGCCAGCAGCGACCGGGGGACTAGCACAGATACGCAGTATTTT. Encoded protein: CASSDRGTSTDTQYF.

This clone appeared many times. The chain couples TRBV7-8 to TRBJ1-2, with 7 bases fitting TRBD1. J gave up 4 bases and V 5 bases, and 16 bases lay outside the gene matches. The CDR3 extends over 17 amino acids. CDR1 is SGHVS, CDR2 FQNEAQ, per germline. DNA of the CDR3: TGTGCCAGCAGCAACCGACAGGGCCCAGGGGAGAGCTATGGCTACACCTTC. It is translated as CASSNRQGPGESYGYTF.

The sample holds many counts of this clone. Here the CDR3 DNA reads TGTGCCAGCAGGGCAGGGTCCTACAATGAGCAGTTCTTC. Protein sequence: CASRAGSYNEQFF. This rearrangement joins TRBV28 to TRBJ2-1, with D possibly TRBD1 on 5 matching bases. The germline V gene has CDR1 MDHEN and CDR2 SYDVKM. Trimming pared 6 bases from V and 1 base from J, leaving 7 bases between. The CDR3 has 13 residues. The entire variable domain, with the rest obtained from reference TRBV28 and TRBJ2-1, is as follows: DVKVTQSSRYLVKRTGEKVFLECVQDMDHENMFWYRQDPGLGLRLIYFSYDVKMKEKGDIPEGYSVSREKKERFSLILESASTNQTSMYLCASRAGSYNEQFFGPGTRLTVL.

This clone has ten or more counts. In DNA, the CDR3 is TGTGCCAGCAGTTTATCCGGGACAGCTAGACAGCCCCAGCATTTT. The encoded protein is CASSLSGTARQPQHF. The chain links TRBV27 to TRBJ1-5; 7 bases align to TRBD1. Per germline, CDR1 MNHEY and CDR2 SMNVEV (reference sequence). After removal of 0 bases from V and 7 bases from J, the junction contained 6 bases not matched to a gene. This CDR3 contains 15 residues.

This clone occurred many times. The chain links TRBV5-5 to TRBJ1-6, with TRBD1 identical over 11 bases. The CDR3 loop spans 15 amino acids. With 0 bases clipped from V and 7 bases from J, the junction kept 0 bases outside the gene matches. Germline V gene data show CDR1 as SGHKS and CDR2 as YYEKEE (reference sequence). The CDR3 is CASSLGTGGNSPLHF. For the CDR3, the DNA is TGTGCCAGCAGCTTGGGGACAGGGGGCAATTCACCCCTCCACTTT.